This TCR beta chain emerged from a study of blood T cell repertoires in COVID-19. As for the study in general: The United States, Italy and Spain were the sources of the acute and convalescent COVID-19 samples. The analysed material was cDNA or gDNA that came from T cells, B-cell-depleted T cells, or PBMCs.

Original analysis: Reference gene primer amplification in the assay estimated nucleated cell counts. Generated by immunoSEQ multiplex PCR, the TCRdb table keeps only in-frame clones and is missing some. V, J and clone size are those of that table, while D and trimming were read from the DNA. The repertoire includes about 82,000 clones, around four fifths of them detected once, and 18% sits in the top ten. Losses at the gene ends were 7 bases for V and 9 bases for J; bases not matched to a gene: 13. Germline loops: CDR1 MNHEY, CDR2 SVGAGI. CDR3 length equals 15 residues. The clonotype comes from a man older than 75 with active or convalescent COVID-19. Sequenced material: peripheral blood. This rearrangement joins TRBV6-5 to TRBJ2-2; 8 bases align to TRBD2. CDR3 residues: CASTPRGGQGRELFF. CDR3 nucleotide sequence: TGTGCCAGCACCCCCCGGGGGGGGCAGGGCAGGGAGCTGTTTTTT.